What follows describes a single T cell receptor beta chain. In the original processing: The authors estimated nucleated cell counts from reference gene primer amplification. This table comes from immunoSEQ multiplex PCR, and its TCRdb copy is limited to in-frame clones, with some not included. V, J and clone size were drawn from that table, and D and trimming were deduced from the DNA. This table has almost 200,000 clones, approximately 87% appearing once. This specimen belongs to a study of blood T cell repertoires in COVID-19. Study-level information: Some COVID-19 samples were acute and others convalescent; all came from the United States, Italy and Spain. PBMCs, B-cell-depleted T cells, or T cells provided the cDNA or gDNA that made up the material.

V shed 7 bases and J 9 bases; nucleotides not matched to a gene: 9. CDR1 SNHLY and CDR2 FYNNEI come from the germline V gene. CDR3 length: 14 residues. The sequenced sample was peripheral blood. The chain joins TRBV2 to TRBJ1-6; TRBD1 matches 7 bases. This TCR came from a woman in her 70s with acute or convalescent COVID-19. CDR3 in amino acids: CASNPTGVASPLHF. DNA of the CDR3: TGTGCCAGCAATCCCACAGGGGTAGCTTCACCCCTCCACTTT.